These 22 T cell receptor beta chains were all obtained from the same sample, sequenced in a study of blood T cell repertoires in COVID-19. Assay: immunoSEQ multiplex PCR; the TCRdb copy retains only in-frame clones and omits some. The repertoire has thousands of clones, about 81% of them found once; the top ten carry about 13%. Sequenced input: peripheral blood. These TCRs come from a human donor in a cohort sampled during active COVID-19.

The chain employs TRBV28 and TRBJ1-1; 8 bases fit TRBD1. The CDR3 spans 11 residues. CDR1 is MDHEN, CDR2 SYDVKM, per germline. V shed 5 bases, J shed 11 bases, and the junction held 4 bases outside the gene matches. This CDR3 reads CASSQGALAFF. The CDR3 DNA reads TGTGCCAGCAGTCAGGGGGCGCTTGCTTTCTTT. Using reference TRBV28 and TRBJ1-1 for the parts outside the CDR3, the full variable domain is DVKVTQSSRYLVKRTGEKVFLECVQDMDHENMFWYRQDPGLGLRLIYFSYDVKMKEKGDIPEGYSVSREKKERFSLILESASTNQTSMYLCASSQGALAFFGQGTRLTVV.

V and J are TRBV11-3 and TRBJ2-2; TRBD2 matches 8 bases. The CDR3 is made up of 12 amino acids. Trimming at V came to 7 bases and at J to 7 bases, leaving 2 bases not matched to a gene. Germline V gene sequence: CDR1 SGHNT, CDR2 YENEEA. CDR3 nucleotide sequence: TGTGCCAGCACAACTAGCGGCGGGGAGCTGTTTTTT. This sequence encodes CASTTSGGELFF.

The chain joins TRBV5-1 to TRBJ2-4; TRBD2 matches at 10 bases. Germline lookup yields CDR1 SGHRS and CDR2 YFSETQ. Trimming cost V 4 bases and J 7 bases; bases outside gene matches: 11. This CDR3 spans 16 amino acids. CDR3 loop: CASSVGTSGNRNIQYF. DNA of the CDR3: TGCGCCAGCAGCGTTGGCACTAGCGGGAATCGGAACATTCAGTACTTC.

The chain employs TRBV15 and TRBJ2-5; D is perhaps TRBD2 (5 bases). This CDR3 has 15 amino acids. The V gene's germline CDR1 is LNHNV and CDR2 YYDKDF (reference sequence). With 0 bases removed from V and 5 bases from J, the gap between germline ends came to 13 bases. CDR3 loop: CATSRDSSAWETQYF. CDR3 coding DNA: TGTGCCACCAGCAGAGATAGTAGCGCGTGGGAGACCCAGTACTTC.

V is TRBV28 and J is TRBJ2-5; TRBD1 matches at 7 bases. The CDR3 covers 18 residues. The germline V gene has CDR1 MDHEN and CDR2 SYDVKM. J gave up 3 bases and V 3 bases, and 16 bases lay outside the gene matches. CDR3 residues: CASSFGLGQSDFKETQYF. In DNA, the CDR3 is TGTGCCAGCAGTTTTGGGCTGGGACAGTCGGACTTTAAAGAGACCCAGTACTTC.

The gene calls are TRBV24-1 and TRBJ2-1; a possible D gene is TRBD2 (6 bases). The CDR3 consists of 15 residues. Trimming shortened V by 3 bases and J by 2 bases, and 10 bases separated the two germline ends. Per germline, CDR1 KGHDR and CDR2 SFDVKD. CDR3 residues: CATSDGGGTYNEQFF. The CDR3 DNA follows: TGTGCCACCAGTGATGGTGGGGGGACCTACAATGAGCAGTTCTTC.

The V gene is TRBV6-5, the J gene TRBJ2-7; D is undetermined. V was pared by 7 bases and J by 4 bases, with 17 bases between. The germline gives CDR1 MNHEY, CDR2 SVGAGI. The CDR3 is made up of 14 amino acids. The DNA for the CDR3 is TGTGCCAGCACCGTCGAGGCTACCGCATACGAGCAGTACTTC. It encodes CASTVEATAYEQYF.

The chain is built from TRBV6-1 and TRBJ2-5; 7 positions match TRBD2. Germline V gene data show CDR1 as MNHNS and CDR2 as SASEGT. This CDR3 contains 18 residues. V was pared by 3 bases and J by 4 bases, with 17 bases of the junction left unmatched. CDR3 DNA: TGTGCCAGCAGTGAGCAGGCGTCGGGGACGGGAGGTAGAGAGACCCAGTACTTC. Translation: CASSEQASGTGGRETQYF.

The V and J genes are TRBV6-1 and TRBJ1-1; D perhaps matches TRBD1 (6 bases). V lost 2 bases and J 3 bases, leaving 13 bases between the germline ends. This CDR3 region has 15 residues. Germline assignment: CDR1 MNHNS and CDR2 SASEGT. The CDR3 region is CASSESGHQYTEAFF. The DNA for the CDR3 is TGTGCCAGCAGTGAATCGGGACATCAATACACTGAAGCTTTCTTT.

The rearrangement joins TRBV5-4 to TRBJ2-3; 15 bases map to TRBD2. This CDR3 is built from 16 residues. With V trimmed by 3 bases and J by 3 bases, 2 bases remained unmatched. CDR1 and CDR2 (germline): SGHNT, YYREEE (reference sequence). CDR3 sequence reads: CASSSGTSGRTDTQYF. The CDR3 DNA reads TGTGCCAGCAGCTCAGGGACTAGCGGGAGGACAGATACGCAGTATTTT. Combining the CDR3 with reference TRBV5-4 and TRBJ2-3 gives the whole variable domain ETGVTQSPTHLIKTRGQQVTLRCSSQSGHNTVSWYQQALGQGPQFIFQYYREEENGRGNFPPRFSGLQFPNYSSELNVNALELDDSALYLCASSSGTSGRTDTQYFGPGTRLTVL.

CDR3 DNA sequence: TGTGCCAGCAGGAGAGGACAGGCTAGAGGGCCCCAGCATTTT. This encodes CASRRGQARGPQHF. The rearrangement uses TRBV2 and TRBJ1-5, with TRBD1 matching 7 bases. The CDR3 runs 14 residues. CDR1 SNHLY and CDR2 FYNNEI come from the germline V gene. J lost 9 bases, V lost 6 bases, and 11 bases had no gene match.

The gene calls are TRBV5-4 and TRBJ2-6, with D possibly TRBD1 on 6 matching bases. Germline CDR1 and CDR2: SGHNT and YYREEE (reference sequence). The length of the CDR3 is 15 residues. The germline V and J ends were trimmed by 5 bases and 0 bases, with 9 bases remaining between them. DNA of the CDR3: TGTGCCAGCAGGGACAGTCTCTCTGGGGCCAACGTCCTGACTTTC. This encodes CASRDSLSGANVLTF.

The rearrangement joins TRBV30 to TRBJ1-6, with D possibly being TRBD1 (5 bases). Trimming took off 2 bases at V and 7 bases at J, with 18 bases between the two ends. Germline V gene data show CDR1 as GTSNPN and CDR2 as SVGIG (reference sequence). CDR3 length: 16 amino acids. The CDR3 region has the DNA TGTGCCTGGAGTTATAGGACGGCGGGGGGGAATTCACCCCTCCACTTT. Translated, it gives CAWSYRTAGGNSPLHF.

The chain links TRBV29-1 to TRBJ2-1; D is possibly TRBD1 (6 bases). The CDR3 extends over 14 amino acids. Trimming removed 7 bases at V and 6 bases at J, with 19 bases between. Germline V gene lookup returns CDR1 SQVTM and CDR2 ANQGSEA. The CDR3 spells CSATDRGVGNEQFF. In DNA, the CDR3 is TGCAGCGCTACGGACAGAGGAGTAGGCAATGAGCAGTTCTTC.

This chain connects TRBV24-1 to TRBJ2-5; 8 bases fit TRBD2. CDR1 KGHDR and CDR2 SFDVKD come from the germline V gene. After removal of 1 base from V and 4 bases from J, the junction contained 7 bases not matched to a gene. CDR3 length equals 16 residues. The CDR3: CATSDFLRAGGETQYF. For the CDR3, the DNA is TGTGCCACCAGTGATTTTTTGAGGGCGGGAGGAGAGACCCAGTACTTC.

This clone was observed once. This chain links TRBV7-3 with TRBJ2-3; possible D gene TRBD2, 6 bases. Germline V gene sequence: CDR1 SGHTA, CDR2 FQGTGA. V lost 5 bases, J lost 5 bases, and 23 bases lay in between. The CDR3 has 17 amino acids. The CDR3, as DNA: TGTGCCAGCAGCCAGGAGGAGGGAGTGATGGGTCGAGATACGCAGTATTTT. Encoded protein: CASSQEEGVMGRDTQYF.

This clone was seen more than once but under ten times. V is TRBV5-5 and J is TRBJ2-1, with 8 bases that match TRBD2. Trimming at V came to 4 bases and at J to 3 bases, leaving 6 bases not matched to a gene. The CDR3 sequence is 15 residues long. Germline lookup yields CDR1 SGHKS and CDR2 YYEKEE (reference sequence). The CDR3 nucleotides are TGTGCCAGCAGCGTACTAGCGGAATACTACAATGAGCAGTTCTTC. Protein product: CASSVLAEYYNEQFF.

The chain joins TRBV11-2 to TRBJ2-1; D is possibly TRBD2 (6 bases). The V end lost 0 bases, the J end lost 1 base, and 16 bases lay between the germline ends. Germline lookup yields CDR1 SGHAT and CDR2 FQNNGV. The CDR3 has 18 amino acids. The CDR3 loop is CASSLEQGWTTSYNEQFF. The CDR3 DNA reads TGTGCCAGCAGCTTAGAGCAGGGTTGGACTACGTCCTACAATGAGCAGTTCTTC.

The chain couples TRBV10-3 to TRBJ1-5; the match to TRBD1 covers 8 bases. The CDR3 is 15 residues long. Per germline, CDR1 ENHRY and CDR2 SYGVKD. The V and J ends lost 0 bases and 6 bases, in that order; junction bases with no gene match: 4. CDR3 residues: CAISESQGAGQPQHF. The CDR3 nucleotides are TGTGCCATCAGTGAGTCGCAGGGGGCTGGTCAGCCCCAGCATTTT.

The genes are TRBV19 and TRBJ2-3; 7 bases fit TRBD2. The V gene end was trimmed by 1 base and the J gene end by 0 bases; junction bases not matched to a gene: 1. Germline V gene lookup returns CDR1 LNHDA and CDR2 SQIVND (reference sequence). This CDR3 is 15 amino acids long. In DNA, the CDR3 is TGTGCCAGTAGTATAGGCGGGAGTAGCACAGATACGCAGTATTTT. It specifies CASSIGGSSTDTQYF.

This clone turned up a few times. The V call is TRBV10-1, the J call TRBJ1-2, with 9 bases matching TRBD1. CDR3 length: 13 residues. With 5 bases clipped from V and 10 bases from J, the junction kept 8 bases outside the gene matches. Germline V lookup: CDR1 WNHNN, CDR2 SYGVQD (reference sequence). CDR3 nucleotides: TGCGCCAGCAGTTCCGGGACAGGGAACGACTACACCTTC. This codes for CASSSGTGNDYTF.

The chain uses TRBV7-9 and TRBJ2-1; D call uncertain. This CDR3 contains 14 residues. V was cut by 3 bases and J by 2 bases, with 8 bases left in between. Germline CDR1 is SEHNR and CDR2 is FQNEAQ (reference sequence). The chain's CDR3 is CASSFSGAYNEQFF. The CDR3 DNA is TGTGCCAGCAGCTTCAGTGGTGCCTACAATGAGCAGTTCTTC.